Included here is one T cell receptor (beta chain) sequence, with context. These data are taken from a study of blood T cell repertoires in COVID-19. For the study at large: Sources were T cells, B-cell-depleted T cells, or PBMCs; the material itself was cDNA or gDNA.

In the original workflow: Amplification of reference gene primers provided the estimated nucleated cell counts. Method: immunoSEQ multiplex PCR; TCRdb's copy keeps in-frame clones and lacks some. That table gives V, J and clone size, and the DNA gave D and trimming. The top ten clones hold approximately 10% of a sample with about 260,000 clones, about four fifths of them seen once. Material for sequencing was peripheral blood. This clonotype originated in a woman in her forties or fifties who had recovered from COVID-19.

CDR3 coding DNA: TGTGCCAGCAGTCGACAGGGTGGCGGCTACACCTTC. This gives the protein CASSRQGGGYTF. The V call is TRBV6-5, the J call TRBJ1-2, with 7 positions matching TRBD1. In germline, CDR1 is MNHEY, CDR2 SVGAGI. J lost 8 bases, V lost 5 bases, and 5 bases had no gene match. The CDR3 spans 12 residues.